One and the same sample provided the 18 T cell receptor beta chains below, sequenced in a study of blood T cells in healthy people across ages. Primers used in a second PCR of roughly 7 to 12 cycles were a sample-barcoded 5' primer and a J-beta primer mix. TCRdb reprocessed the 5' RACE reads with MiXCR, giving one entry per CDR3 protein. This table holds about 680,000 distinct CDR3 sequences, roughly 49% found once. The material sequenced was blood. These receptors all stem from a woman between 55 and 75 years old in good health.

The chain carries TRBV14 and TRBJ1-1; D unresolved. Trimming shortened V by 4 bases and J by 3 bases, and 12 bases separated the two germline ends. The CDR3 is 14 residues long. In germline, CDR1 is SGHDN, CDR2 FVKESK. CDR3 sequence: CASSLFDKDTEAFF. In DNA, the CDR3 is TGTGCCAGCAGCCTATTCGACAAGGACACTGAAGCTTTCTTT.

The chain combines TRBV6-2 or TRBV6-3 with TRBJ2-3, with unresolved D. The CDR3 consists of 14 residues. Trimming took 5 bases from V and 1 from J, leaving 10 bases between them. The germline gives CDR1 MNHEY, CDR2 SVGEGT. For the CDR3, the DNA is TGTGCCAGCAGTCCTAACGTTCGCACAGATACGCAGTATTTT. This gives the protein CASSPNVRTDTQYF.

The V and J genes are TRBV28 and TRBJ2-5, with a tentative D call TRBD2 (5 bases). This CDR3 is 14 amino acids long. V lost 5 bases to trimming and J lost 4 bases, with 14 bases between them. The V gene's germline CDR1 is MDHEN and CDR2 SYDVKM. The CDR3 loop is CASSRPGSGETQYF. As DNA, the CDR3 is TGTGCCAGCAGTCGGCCGGGGTCCGGAGAGACCCAGTACTTC.

Comment on this clonotype: The junction differs from germline at one of its ends, possibly a read error. This chain connects TRBV7-2 to TRBJ2-1; TRBD2 is a possible D gene (5 bases). The CDR3 has 13 amino acids. The germline gives CDR1 SGHTA, CDR2 FQGNSA. This CDR3 is CACSILRGNEQFF. Here the CDR3 DNA reads TGTGCCTGCAGCATCCTCCGGGGCAATGAGCAGTTCTTC.

The chain recombines TRBV28 with TRBJ1-2; tentative D call: TRBD1 (6 bases). V lost 2 bases and J 4 bases, leaving 11 bases between the germline ends. This CDR3 has 14 residues. Germline CDR1 and CDR2: MDHEN and SYDVKM. CDR3 DNA: TGTGCCAGCAGTTTAGCAGGGGAAGGCTATGGCTACACCTTC. Its protein is CASSLAGEGYGYTF.

The rearrangement uses TRBV30 and TRBJ1-4; TRBD1 might be the D (5 bases). CDR1 is GTSNPN and CDR2 is SVGIG in the germline V gene (reference sequence). Trimming pared 7 bases from V and 5 bases from J, leaving 23 bases between. The CDR3 is made up of 16 amino acids. CDR3 region: CAYTSKGFQKNEKLFF. CDR3 nucleotides: TGTGCCTACACCTCAAAGGGGTTCCAGAAAAATGAAAAACTGTTTTTT.

A remark on this clonotype: This may arise from a read error, as a much more abundant clone is one base away. The chain combines TRBV7-9 with TRBJ2-1, with no clear D. Germline CDR1 reads SEHNR; CDR2 reads FQNEAQ (reference sequence). V was cut by 5 bases and J by 8 bases, with 16 bases left in between. The CDR3 consists of 14 residues. In DNA form, the CDR3 reads TGTGCCAGCAGCGTGGATAGCCGGTCGGATGAGCAGTTCTTC. Its protein product is CASSVDSRSDEQFF.

This chain joins TRBV20-1 and TRBJ2-1; perhaps TRBD2 as D (6 bases). Trimming stripped 3 bases from V and 7 bases from J, with 13 bases between. This CDR3 spans 13 amino acids. Germline V gene sequence: CDR1 DFQATT, CDR2 SNEGSKA (reference sequence). The CDR3 bases are TGCAGTGCTAGTGGAGGGGCGGGGAATGAGCAGTTCTTC. Translating it yields CSASGGAGNEQFF.

This clonotype was seen a handful of times. CDR3 amino acids: CASSSVGGANVLTF. DNA of the CDR3: TGCGCCAGCAGCTCAGTGGGAGGGGCCAACGTCCTGACTTTC. The chain uses TRBV5-1 and TRBJ2-6; D remains unclear. This CDR3 spans 14 amino acids. Germline loops: CDR1 SGHRS, CDR2 YFSETQ. Trimming removed 3 bases at V and 4 bases at J, with 8 bases between.

The CDR3 DNA follows: TGCAGTGCTAGTCCACTCCCCACTAGCGGGAGTTACAATGAGCAGTACTTC. This sequence encodes CSASPLPTSGSYNEQYF. The rearrangement joins TRBV20-1 to TRBJ2-1; TRBD2 matches 11 bases. The J call may be faulty, since TRBJ2-7 better matches the DNA end. Per germline, CDR1 DFQATT and CDR2 SNEGSKA (reference sequence). CDR3 length equals 17 residues.

Concerning this clonotype: A single base separates this from a much larger clone, so it may be a read error. The V call is TRBV20-1, the J call TRBJ2-3; D may correspond to TRBD1 or TRBD2 (5 bases each). V lost 3 bases and J lost 2, with 15 bases in between. The CDR3 consists of 15 residues. In germline, CDR1 is DFQATT, CDR2 SNEGSKA (reference sequence). CDR3 in DNA: TGCAGTGCTAGGGATTGGGGGAGCGCCACAGATACGCAGTATTTT. This codes for CSARDWGSATDTQYF.

As regards this clonotype: The junction does not match germline at one end; this may be a read error. The chain uses TRBV20-1 and TRBJ2-1; TRBD2 agrees at 12 bases. This CDR3 spans 15 amino acids. CDR1 and CDR2 from the germline V gene are DFQATT and SNEGSKA (reference sequence). The chain's CDR3 is CSAKTSGGSYNERFF. In nucleotides, the CDR3 is TGCAGTGCCAAGACTAGCGGGGGATCCTACAATGAGCGGTTCTTC.

V and J are TRBV20-1 and TRBJ2-7; 9 nucleotides match TRBD1. Germline lookup yields CDR1 DFQATT and CDR2 SNEGSKA (reference sequence). This CDR3 is 14 amino acids long. V lost 6 bases, J lost 7 bases, and 13 bases stayed unmatched. The CDR3 sequence is CSAQRGDRAKEQYF. The CDR3 nucleotides read TGCAGTGCCCAAAGGGGGGACAGGGCGAAAGAGCAGTACTTC.

The gene calls are TRBV20-1 and TRBJ1-2; a possible D gene is TRBD1 (5 bases). The CDR3 runs to 14 residues. The V and J ends lost 3 bases and 2 bases respectively, with 13 bases between them. The V gene's germline CDR1 is DFQATT and CDR2 SNEGSKA (reference sequence). CDR3: CSASRGANNYGYTF. CDR3 sequence (DNA): TGCAGTGCTAGTAGGGGTGCGAACAACTATGGCTACACCTTC.

V usage is TRBV18 and J usage is TRBJ2-7, with 7 bases aligning to TRBD1. Germline CDR1 reads KGHSH; CDR2 reads LQKENI. The CDR3 runs 16 residues. V was clipped by 3 bases and J by 4 bases; unmatched bases: 12. CDR3 protein: CASSPYLPGQLYEQYF. The CDR3 region has the DNA TGTGCCAGCTCACCCTATCTTCCGGGACAGTTATACGAGCAGTACTTC. The full variable domain, rest sourced from reference TRBV18 and TRBJ2-7, is NAGVMQNPRHLVRRRGQEARLRCSPMKGHSHVYWYRQLPEEGLKFMVYLQKENIIDESGMPKERFSAEFPKEGPSILRIQQVVRGDSAAYFCASSPYLPGQLYEQYFGPGTRLTVT.

This clonotype came up a few times. The chain combines TRBV5-4 with TRBJ1-2; D gene uncertain. This CDR3 spans 12 amino acids. The V gene's germline CDR1 is SGHNT and CDR2 YYREEE (reference sequence). The V end lost 0 bases, the J end lost 8 bases, and 8 bases lay between the germline ends. The CDR3: CASSLDALGYTF. CDR3 sequence (DNA): TGTGCCAGCAGCTTGGATGCTCTGGGCTACACCTTC.

This clonotype was recorded once. Germline is not matched at one junction end, which may reflect a read error. The V and J genes are TRBV10-3 and TRBJ2-1; D is unresolved. Germline assignment: CDR1 ENHRY and CDR2 SYGVKD. This CDR3 is 15 amino acids long. CDR3 in amino acids: CAISESLDSYDEQFF. Here the CDR3 DNA reads TGTGCCATCAGTGAGTCACTCGACTCCTACGATGAGCAGTTCTTC.

The V and J genes are TRBV20-1 and TRBJ2-7; TRBD2 agrees at 7 bases. V dropped 4 bases and J dropped 0; count of bases not matched to a gene: 6. CDR3 size: 14 residues. Germline V gives CDR1 DFQATT, CDR2 SNEGSKA (reference sequence). CDR3 region: CSAIASGSSYEQYF. For the CDR3, the DNA is TGCAGTGCTATAGCTAGCGGAAGCTCCTACGAGCAGTACTTC.